One sample yielded the 10 T cell receptor beta chains listed below, sequenced in a study of blood T cell repertoires in COVID-19 (dated by TCRdb to 2018 to 2020). Library prep was done by the immunoSEQ multiplex PCR assay. The immuneACCESS repertoire file appears here via TCRdb, limited to in-frame rearrangements. These files lack a portion of the clones; in checked studies, under half of the deficit traces to unresolved V genes, and the cause of the others is not known. This sample comprises about 110,000 clones, roughly 84% of them detected only once. The ten largest clonotypes hold roughly 7.7% of the sample. Sequencing used peripheral blood. The receptors stem from a woman of 80 years or more with active or convalescent COVID-19.

The chain joins TRBV7-3 to TRBJ2-6; 8 positions agree with TRBD1. The V and J ends lost 5 bases and 2 bases, in that order; junction bases with no gene match: 17. Germline V gene sequence: CDR1 SGHTA, CDR2 FQGTGA. The CDR3 is 20 residues long. The CDR3 spells CASSTSTMHPTGAGANVLTF. CDR3 nucleotides: TGTGCCAGCAGCACCTCGACTATGCACCCGACAGGGGCTGGGGCCAACGTCCTGACTTTC. Full variable domain (missing parts from reference TRBV7-3 and TRBJ2-6): GAGVSQTPSNKVTEKGKYVELRCDPISGHTALYWYRQSLGQGPEFLIYFQGTGAADDSGLPNDRFFAVRPEGSVSTLKIQRTERGDSAVYLCASSTSTMHPTGAGANVLTFGAGSRLTVL.

The chain joins TRBV4-2 to TRBJ1-5; no clear D gene. Trimming shortened V by 4 bases and J by 4 bases, and 17 bases separated the two germline ends. Germline assignment: CDR1 LGHNA and CDR2 YNFKEQ. The CDR3 runs to 16 residues. The CDR3 DNA is TGTGCCAGCAGCCCTGGGAAGGGAGGAATTAATCAGCCCCAGCATTTT. This encodes CASSPGKGGINQPQHF.

This clone was recorded only once. The V call is TRBV7-8, the J call TRBJ1-5; TRBD1 might be the D (5 bases). The V end lost 1 base, the J end lost 0 bases, and 7 bases lay between the germline ends. Germline assignment: CDR1 SGHVS and CDR2 FQNEAQ. There are 15 residues in the CDR3. CDR3 in amino acids: CASSLDRYSNQPQHF. The CDR3 DNA reads as TGTGCCAGCAGCTTAGACAGGTATAGCAATCAGCCCCAGCATTTT.

V and J are TRBV28 and TRBJ2-2; D is unresolved. The germline V gene has CDR1 MDHEN and CDR2 SYDVKM. This CDR3 comprises 12 residues. V was clipped by 10 bases and J by 4 bases, with 10 bases between them. The CDR3 protein is CATDTSTGELFF. The CDR3 DNA reads as TGTGCCACCGACACCAGCACCGGGGAGCTGTTTTTT.

In this sample, this clone turned up a few times. The gene calls are TRBV19 and TRBJ1-5, with D unresolved. The germline CDR1 and CDR2 sequences are LNHDA and SQIVND (reference sequence). The V gene lost 7 bases and the J gene lost 3 bases, with 16 bases spanning the gap. This CDR3 region has 15 residues. Here the CDR3 reads CASTEGPGYNQPQHF. The CDR3, as DNA: TGTGCCAGTACAGAAGGTCCAGGCTACAATCAGCCCCAGCATTTT.

The gene calls are TRBV11-2 and TRBJ2-3; TRBD2 agrees at 11 bases. Germline V gene lookup returns CDR1 SGHAT and CDR2 FQNNGV. CDR3 size: 18 residues. Trimming at V came to 2 bases and at J to 7 bases, leaving 14 bases not matched to a gene. CDR3 protein: CASSLSRGSGRAGHTQYF. For the CDR3, the DNA is TGTGCCAGCAGCTTAAGTAGGGGTAGCGGGAGGGCCGGCCATACGCAGTATTTT.

V gene TRBV5-8 combines with J gene TRBJ1-2, with 7 bases that match TRBD1. Germline assignment: CDR1 SGHTS and CDR2 YDEGEE. The CDR3 is made up of 14 amino acids. Trimming at V came to 1 base and at J to 7 bases, leaving 7 bases not matched to a gene. CDR3 region: CASSLLQTGVGYTF. Here the CDR3 DNA reads TGTGCCAGCAGCTTGCTCCAAACAGGGGTTGGCTACACCTTC.

The V gene is TRBV3-1 (or the pseudogene TRBV3-2), the J gene TRBJ1-3; maybe TRBD1 (6 bases). Looked up from germline, CDR1 is LGHDT and CDR2 is YNNKEL (reference sequence). Deletions cut 4 bases from V and 4 bases from J, with 17 bases between. The CDR3 length is 16 residues. The CDR3 here is CASSPPDSSMGNTIYF. The DNA of the CDR3 is TGTGCCAGCAGCCCCCCGGACAGTAGTATGGGAAACACCATATATTTT.

The chain employs TRBV4-1 and TRBJ1-2; 9 positions match TRBD1. The J segment lost 6 bases and the V segment lost 6 bases, leaving 2 bases of the junction unmatched. Germline loops: CDR1 MGHRA, CDR2 YSYEKL. This CDR3 is 12 amino acids long. This CDR3 is CASSRTGDGYTF. CDR3 coding DNA: TGCGCCAGCAGTCGGACAGGGGATGGCTACACCTTC.

The chain employs TRBV28 and TRBJ2-3, with a tentative D call TRBD1 (7 bases). Germline V CDR1 and CDR2: MDHEN, SYDVKM. The V end was cut by 3 bases, the J end by 4 bases, with 20 bases between. This CDR3 has 17 residues. CDR3 DNA sequence: TGTGCCAGCAGTTTTATCGGCGGGACAGTGACGGCAGATACGCAGTATTTT. Translation: CASSFIGGTVTADTQYF.